A single sample gave rise to the 20 T cell receptor beta chains below, sequenced in a study of CD8+CD57+ T cells in acquired aplastic anemia. It was genomic DNA that served as the template for profiling TCR beta VDJ and CDR3. MiXCR, applied by TCRdb to the reads, yields one record per CDR3 protein. The sample lists 400,000 to 500,000 distinct CDR3 sequences; about two thirds were seen once. The specimen was sorted CD4+, CD8+, or CD8+CD57+ T cells (not recorded which) from PBMCs. The receptor source for this set is a human donor in good health, serving as a control.

The rearrangement links TRBV2 to TRBJ2-7; either TRBD1 or TRBD2 may supply D (5 bases each). Germline V gene data show CDR1 as SNHLY and CDR2 as FYNNEI. There are 13 residues in the CDR3. Trimming cost V 4 bases and J 4 bases, with 11 bases left between them. The CDR3 is CASSVGVGYEQYF. DNA of the CDR3: TGTGCCAGCAGTGTGGGGGTGGGGTACGAGCAGTACTTC.

This clonotype was counted many times. V is TRBV3-1 and J is TRBJ2-5; 7 bases agree with TRBD2. There are 15 residues in the CDR3. The V segment lost 0 bases and the J segment 10 bases; nucleotides outside the gene matches: 11. Germline values: CDR1 LGHDT, CDR2 YNNKEL (reference sequence). This CDR3 reads CASSQDTATGGFQYF. DNA for the CDR3: TGTGCCAGCAGCCAAGATACGGCGACGGGGGGTTTCCAGTACTTC.

This chain joins TRBV9 and TRBJ2-7; 7 bases line up with TRBD1. TRBJ2-1 matches the DNA end more closely, so the J call is doubtful. CDR1 SGDLS and CDR2 YYNGEE come from the germline V gene. The CDR3 spans 13 residues. CDR3 amino acids: CASSSGGVDKQFF. CDR3 nucleotide sequence: TGTGCCAGCAGCTCAGGGGGAGTAGATAAGCAGTTCTTC.

This clonotype was picked up many times. The chain employs TRBV7-6 and TRBJ2-3; D gene unclear. The V gene lost 1 base and the J gene lost 3 bases, with 14 bases spanning the gap. This CDR3 contains 16 residues. Germline CDR1 reads SGHVS; CDR2 reads FNYEAQ. Here the CDR3 DNA reads TGTGCCAGCAGCTTAGTGGGCCCCGCGAGGACAGATACGCAGTATTTT. It codes for CASSLVGPARTDTQYF.

This clonotype has a count of ten or more. The chain recombines TRBV5-1 with TRBJ1-1; D not certain. This CDR3 region has 14 residues. V lost 4 bases and J 2 bases, leaving 12 bases between the germline ends. CDR1 is SGHRS, CDR2 YFSETQ, per germline. CDR3 region: CASSLQRGNTEAFF. The CDR3 coding sequence is TGCGCCAGCAGCCTACAGAGAGGAAACACTGAAGCTTTCTTT. Complete variable domain (other parts from reference TRBV5-1 and TRBJ1-1): KAGVTQTPRYLIKTRGQQVTLSCSPISGHRSVSWYQQTPGQGLQFLFEYFSETQRNKGNFPGRFSGRQFSNSRSEMNVSTLELGDSALYLCASSLQRGNTEAFFGQGTRLTVV.

This clonotype showed up many times. The chain couples TRBV5-1 to TRBJ2-1; the match to TRBD1 covers 8 bases. J was trimmed by 4 bases and V by 0 bases; bases with no gene match: 9. This CDR3 has 17 amino acids. Germline CDR1 and CDR2: SGHRS and YFSETQ. CDR3 in amino acids: CASSLDPGQGAYNEQFF. The CDR3, as DNA: TGCGCCAGCAGCTTGGATCCCGGACAGGGTGCATACAATGAGCAGTTCTTC. Based on the CDR3 plus reference TRBV5-1 and TRBJ2-1, the full variable domain is KAGVTQTPRYLIKTRGQQVTLSCSPISGHRSVSWYQQTPGQGLQFLFEYFSETQRNKGNFPGRFSGRQFSNSRSEMNVSTLELGDSALYLCASSLDPGQGAYNEQFFGPGTRLTVL.

The CDR3 nucleotides read TGTGCCAGCAGCAAGAAAGGGATGTCGGATGGCTACACCTTC. The encoded protein is CASSKKGMSDGYTF. The gene calls are TRBV7-9 and TRBJ1-2, with D unclear. The CDR3 sequence is 14 residues long. Germline-derived CDR1 and CDR2 are SEHNR and FQNEAQ (reference sequence). Trimming took 5 bases from V and 6 from J, leaving 16 bases between them. The full variable domain, with the rest looked up from reference TRBV7-9 and TRBJ1-2, is DTGVSQNPRHKITKRGQNVTFRCDPISEHNRLYWYRQTLGQGPEFLTYFQNEAQLEKSRLLSDRFSAERPKGSFSTLEIQRTEQGDSAMYLCASSKKGMSDGYTFGSGTRLTVV.

The rearrangement joins TRBV7-2 to TRBJ2-7; perhaps D is TRBD1 or TRBD2 (7 bases each). The CDR3 contains 15 residues. Germline assignment: CDR1 SGHTA and CDR2 FQGNSA. V lost 11 bases to trimming and J lost 13 bases, with 33 bases between them. The CDR3 DNA is TGTGCCGGCCAGGGGGGGAATAACGATGGATACACCCACTACTTC. This codes for CAGQGGNNDGYTHYF.

The chain is built from TRBV19 and TRBJ2-3; unclear D gene. The length of the CDR3 is 15 residues. The ends were cut back, 0 bases at V and 5 bases at J, with 12 bases in the middle. Germline V gene data show CDR1 as LNHDA and CDR2 as SQIVND (reference sequence). The CDR3 spells CASSIESSAIDTQYF. As DNA, the CDR3 is TGTGCCAGTAGTATAGAATCCAGCGCCATAGATACGCAGTATTTT.

This rearrangement joins TRBV20-1 to TRBJ1-6; possible D gene TRBD1, 5 bases. The CDR3 runs 14 residues. Looked up from germline, CDR1 is DFQATT and CDR2 is SNEGSKA (reference sequence). V was shortened by 3 bases and J by 6 bases, with 12 bases between the two germline ends. The CDR3 reads CSASGSRANSPLHF. CDR3 coding DNA: TGCAGTGCTAGTGGCTCCAGGGCTAATTCACCCCTCCACTTT.

The table lists this clonotype with a count of one. The chain recombines TRBV7-3 with TRBJ2-3; tentative D call: TRBD2 (7 bases). CDR3 size: 15 residues. Germline V lookup: CDR1 SGHTA, CDR2 FQGTGA. Trimming removed 5 bases at V and 15 bases at J, with 27 bases between. CDR3: CASSLRGGATNTEYF. The DNA for the CDR3 is TGTGCCAGCAGCCTGAGAGGGGGGGCCACGAACACTGAATATTTT.

In the case of this clonotype: Relative to the germline gene, one junction end is altered; a read error may explain this. This chain joins TRBV20-1 and TRBJ2-7; no reliable D call. The CDR3 consists of 11 residues. Germline loops: CDR1 DFQATT, CDR2 SNEGSKA (reference sequence). The CDR3 DNA is TGCAGTGCTTACGCCGGCCAGGCTAACAACTTC. Its protein product is CSAYAGQANNF.

This clonotype was detected many times. The chain joins TRBV6-6 to TRBJ2-5, with TRBD2 matching 9 bases. In germline, CDR1 is MNHNY, CDR2 SVGAGI (reference sequence). Unmatched junction bases numbered 7, after V lost 0 bases and J lost 5 bases. This CDR3 has 16 amino acids. CDR3 amino acids: CASSYSGTSPAETQYF. The CDR3 DNA follows: TGTGCCAGCAGTTACTCTGGGACTAGCCCGGCGGAGACCCAGTACTTC.

The chain has TRBV5-1 and TRBJ2-7, with D perhaps TRBD1 or TRBD2 (6 bases each). V lost 4 bases, J lost 4 bases, and 15 bases lay in between. The CDR3 totals 14 residues. Per the germline V gene, CDR1 is SGHRS and CDR2 is YFSETQ. Here the CDR3 reads CASSVAGQVYEQYF. Here the CDR3 DNA reads TGCGCCAGCAGCGTGGCGGGACAAGTGTACGAGCAGTACTTC.

Notes on this clonotype: The CDR3 does not close with the conserved phenylalanine or tryptophan, likely indicating a read error. The DNA is left out, because the CDR3 cannot be placed on it with certainty; the CDR3 is given as TCRdb lists it. This chain joins TRBV24-1 and TRBJ2-2; TRBD2, the D gene given by the table, was not confirmed from the DNA. The CDR3 length is 16 residues, termini included. Germline CDR1 is KGHDR and CDR2 is SFDVKD. The CDR3 protein is CATSDWRGETTQELYL.

The chain couples TRBV7-9 to TRBJ2-7; TRBD1 matches 9 bases. There are 14 residues in the CDR3. Trimming removed 3 bases from V and 3 bases from J; junction bases left unmatched: 3. The V gene's germline CDR1 is SEHNR and CDR2 FQNEAQ (reference sequence). CDR3 sequence: CASSLGQGLYEQYF. CDR3 nucleotides: TGTGCCAGCAGCTTGGGACAGGGTCTCTACGAGCAGTACTTC.

This clonotype came up once. The genes are TRBV7-2 and TRBJ2-3; TRBD2 might be the D (7 bases). The CDR3 loop spans 16 amino acids. Germline CDR1 SGHTA, CDR2 FQGNSA. Trimming removed 5 bases at V and 5 bases at J, with 20 bases between. CDR3 DNA sequence: TGTGCCAGCAGCAAGGGACGGGGGGCGCCGAAAGATACGCAGTATTTT. It codes for CASSKGRGAPKDTQYF.

This clonotype appeared many times. At one end the junction does not follow the germline gene, possibly because of a read error. The chain combines TRBV12-3 or TRBV12-4 with TRBJ2-1; a possible D gene is TRBD2 (6 bases). CDR3 length equals 12 residues. CDR3 DNA: TGTGCCAGCAGCCGAGGAGGGACCCCCCAGCTCTTC. Its protein product is CASSRGGTPQLF.

This clonotype was seen at least ten times. This sequence joins TRBV5-1 and TRBJ1-6; D not certain. Deletions cut 0 bases from V and 7 bases from J, with 8 bases between. Looked up from germline, CDR1 is SGHRS and CDR2 is YFSETQ. CDR3 length: 14 amino acids. The CDR3 DNA follows: TGCGCCAGCAGCTTGGGTTTTGGGAATTCACCCCTCCACTTT. This translates into CASSLGFGNSPLHF.

CDR3 region: CATSNPDRGPQETQYF. In DNA form, the CDR3 reads TGTGCCACCAGCAATCCCGACAGGGGCCCCCAAGAGACCCAGTACTTC. The J gene is TRBJ2-5, the V gene TRBV15, with TRBD1 identical over 8 bases. The germline gives CDR1 LNHNV, CDR2 YYDKDF (reference sequence). V dropped 4 bases and J dropped 1; count of bases not matched to a gene: 8. The CDR3 length is 16 residues.